This TCR beta chain was identified in a study of control samples from healthy donors and cancer patients. V lost 6 bases and J lost 0; bases outside the gene matches: 8. The CDR3 totals 18 residues. The germline V gene has CDR1 ENHRY and CDR2 SYGVKD. Data came from immunoSEQ multiplex PCR; TCRdb stores just in-frame clones and leaves some out. The table shows approximately 140,000 clones, with approximately 93% occurring only once. The sample taken for sequencing was blood. This chain uses TRBV10-3 with TRBJ1-4; TRBD1 matches 12 bases. This TCR was sampled from a man between 18 and 29 years old in good health. CDR3 bases: TGTGCCATCAGGCCGGGACAGGGGGCTTCTGCAACTAATGAAAAACTGTTTTTT. The encoded protein is CAIRPGQGASATNEKLFF.